This TCR beta chain was profiled in a study of T cell responses to AZD1222 COVID-19 vaccine. Study-wide results and caveats: Scientists sampled the repertoires only once the peak T cell response had passed. Clonal diversity was possibly underestimated, and the donors were mostly white British, with more females. Epitopes outside B.1.351 and B.1.1.7 mutated regions reportedly drew nearly half of spike TCRs. There were vaccine-associated CD4 TCRs across spike, dominant at 160-218 and 743-854.

Regarding this clone: Its matching antigen is unknown.

The germline V gene has CDR1 SGHRS and CDR2 YFSETQ. V lost 8 bases and J lost 0, with 18 bases in between. CDR3 size: 16 residues. Clones were sequenced by immunoSEQ multiplex PCR, and TCRdb holds only the in-frame ones, with some missing. The table has about 120,000 clones, 75% to 95% seen once. This clonotype originated in an adult in good health. This sequence joins TRBV5-1 and TRBJ2-1; tentative D call: TRBD1 (5 bases). This material consisted of peripheral blood, taken on day 0 of AZD1222 vaccination. This CDR3 is CASRGSAYSSYNEQFF. As DNA, the CDR3 is TGCGCCAGTAGGGGCAGCGCCTATAGCTCCTACAATGAGCAGTTCTTC.